This TCR beta chain comes out of a study of blood T cell repertoires in COVID-19. Trimming at V came to 0 bases and at J to 13 bases, leaving 11 bases not matched to a gene. There are 16 residues in the CDR3. Germline assignment: CDR1 MNHEY and CDR2 SVGEGT. The protocol was immunoSEQ multiplex PCR, while the TCRdb copy is restricted to in-frame clones and leaves out a portion. Altogether 200,000 to 250,000 clones are present, around nine tenths being singletons, with the ten largest covering 3%. The specimen sequenced was peripheral blood. This chain links TRBV6-2 or TRBV6-3 with TRBJ1-6, with 8 bases matching TRBD1. This TCR came from a young man with active or convalescent COVID-19. The CDR3 sequence: CASSYSQGATRKPLHF. The CDR3 nucleotides are TGTGCCAGCAGTTACTCGCAGGGGGCCACGAGAAAGCCCCTCCACTTT.